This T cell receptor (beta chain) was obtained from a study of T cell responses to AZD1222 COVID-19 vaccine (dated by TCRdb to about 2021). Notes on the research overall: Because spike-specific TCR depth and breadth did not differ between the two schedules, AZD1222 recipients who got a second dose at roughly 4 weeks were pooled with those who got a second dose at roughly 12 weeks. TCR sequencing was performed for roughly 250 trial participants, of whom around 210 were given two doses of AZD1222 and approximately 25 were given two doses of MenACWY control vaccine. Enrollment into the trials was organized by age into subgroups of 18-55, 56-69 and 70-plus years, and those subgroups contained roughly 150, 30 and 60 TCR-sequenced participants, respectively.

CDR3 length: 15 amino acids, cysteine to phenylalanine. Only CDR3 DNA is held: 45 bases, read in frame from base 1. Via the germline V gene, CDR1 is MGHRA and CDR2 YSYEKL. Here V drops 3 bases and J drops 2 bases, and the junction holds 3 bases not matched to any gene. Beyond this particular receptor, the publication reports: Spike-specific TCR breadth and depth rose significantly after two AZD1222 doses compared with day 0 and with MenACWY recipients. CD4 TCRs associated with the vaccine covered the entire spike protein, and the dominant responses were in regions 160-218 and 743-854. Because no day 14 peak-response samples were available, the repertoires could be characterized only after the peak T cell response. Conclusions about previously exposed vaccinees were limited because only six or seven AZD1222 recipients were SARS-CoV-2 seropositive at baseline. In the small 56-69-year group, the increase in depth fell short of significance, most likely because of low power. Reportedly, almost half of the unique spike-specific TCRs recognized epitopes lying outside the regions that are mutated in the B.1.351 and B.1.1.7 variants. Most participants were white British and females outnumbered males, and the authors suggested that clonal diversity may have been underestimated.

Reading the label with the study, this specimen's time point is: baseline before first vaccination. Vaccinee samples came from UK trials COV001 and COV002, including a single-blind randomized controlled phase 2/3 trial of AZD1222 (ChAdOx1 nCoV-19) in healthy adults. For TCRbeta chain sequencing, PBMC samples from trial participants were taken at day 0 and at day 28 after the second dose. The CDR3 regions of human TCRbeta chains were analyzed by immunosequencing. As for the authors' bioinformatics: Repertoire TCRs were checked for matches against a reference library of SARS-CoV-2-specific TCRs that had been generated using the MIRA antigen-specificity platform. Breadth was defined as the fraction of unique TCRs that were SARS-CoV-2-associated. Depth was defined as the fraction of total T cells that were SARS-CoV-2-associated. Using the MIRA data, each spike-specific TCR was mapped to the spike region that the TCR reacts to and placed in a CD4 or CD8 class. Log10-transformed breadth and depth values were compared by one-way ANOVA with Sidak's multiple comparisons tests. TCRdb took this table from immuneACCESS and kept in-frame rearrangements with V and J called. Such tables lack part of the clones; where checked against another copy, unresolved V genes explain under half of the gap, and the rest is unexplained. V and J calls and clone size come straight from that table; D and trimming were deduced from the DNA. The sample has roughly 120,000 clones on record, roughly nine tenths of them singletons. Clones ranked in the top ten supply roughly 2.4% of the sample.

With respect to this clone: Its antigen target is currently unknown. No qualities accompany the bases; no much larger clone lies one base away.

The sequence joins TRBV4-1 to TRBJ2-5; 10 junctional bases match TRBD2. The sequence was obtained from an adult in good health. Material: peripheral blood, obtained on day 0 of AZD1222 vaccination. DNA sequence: TGCGCCAGCAGCCAGGAGACTAGCGGGCAAGAGACCCAGTACTTC. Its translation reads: CASSQETSGQETQYF.